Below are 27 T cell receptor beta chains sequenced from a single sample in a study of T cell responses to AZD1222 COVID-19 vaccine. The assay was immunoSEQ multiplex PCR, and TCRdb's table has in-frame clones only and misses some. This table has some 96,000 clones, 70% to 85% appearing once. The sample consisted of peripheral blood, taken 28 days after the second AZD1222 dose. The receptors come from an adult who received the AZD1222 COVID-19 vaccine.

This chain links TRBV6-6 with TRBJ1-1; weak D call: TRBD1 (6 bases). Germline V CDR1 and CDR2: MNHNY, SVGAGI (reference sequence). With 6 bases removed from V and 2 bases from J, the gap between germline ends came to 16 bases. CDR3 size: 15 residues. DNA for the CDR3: TGTGCCAGCAGGGGAACGGACAGATCTAACACTGAAGCTTTCTTT. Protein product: CASRGTDRSNTEAFF.

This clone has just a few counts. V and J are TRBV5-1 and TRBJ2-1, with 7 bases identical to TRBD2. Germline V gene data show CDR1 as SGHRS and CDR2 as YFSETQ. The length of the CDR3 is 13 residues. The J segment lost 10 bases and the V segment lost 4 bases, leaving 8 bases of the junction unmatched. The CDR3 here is CASSPRPGGEQFF. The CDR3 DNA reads TGCGCCAGCAGCCCACGCCCCGGGGGGGAGCAGTTCTTC.

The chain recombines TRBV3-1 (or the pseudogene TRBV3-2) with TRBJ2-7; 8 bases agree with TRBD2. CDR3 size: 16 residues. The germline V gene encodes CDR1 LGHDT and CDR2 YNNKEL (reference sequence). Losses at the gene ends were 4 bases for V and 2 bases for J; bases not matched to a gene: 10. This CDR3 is CASSLGAAGGAYEQYF. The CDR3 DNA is TGTGCCAGCAGCCTAGGGGCTGCGGGAGGAGCCTACGAGCAGTACTTC.

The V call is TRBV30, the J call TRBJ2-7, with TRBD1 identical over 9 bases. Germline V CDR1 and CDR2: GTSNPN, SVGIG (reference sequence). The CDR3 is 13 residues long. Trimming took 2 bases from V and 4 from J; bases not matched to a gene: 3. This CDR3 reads CAWSRTGVYEQYF. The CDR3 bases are TGTGCCTGGAGTCGGACAGGGGTTTACGAGCAGTACTTC. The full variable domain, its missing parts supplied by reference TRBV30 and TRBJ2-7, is SQTIHQWPATLVQPVGSPLSLECTVEGTSNPNLYWYRQAAGRGLQLLFYSVGIGQISSEVPQNLSASRPQDRQFILSSKKLLLSDSGFYLCAWSRTGVYEQYFGPGTRLTVT.

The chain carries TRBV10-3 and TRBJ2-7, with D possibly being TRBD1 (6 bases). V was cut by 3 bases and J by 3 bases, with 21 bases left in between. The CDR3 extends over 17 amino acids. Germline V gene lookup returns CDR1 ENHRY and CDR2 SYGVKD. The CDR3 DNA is TGTGCCATCAGTGAAGGTCTAGTAATACAGGGATACTACGAGCAGTACTTC. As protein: CAISEGLVIQGYYEQYF.

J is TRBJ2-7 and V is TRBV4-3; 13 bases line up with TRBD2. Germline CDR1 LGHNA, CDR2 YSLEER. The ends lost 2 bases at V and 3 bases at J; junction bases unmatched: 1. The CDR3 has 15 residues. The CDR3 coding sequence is TGCGCCAGCAGCCAAACTAGCGGGAGGGTCTACGAGCAGTACTTC. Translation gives CASSQTSGRVYEQYF.

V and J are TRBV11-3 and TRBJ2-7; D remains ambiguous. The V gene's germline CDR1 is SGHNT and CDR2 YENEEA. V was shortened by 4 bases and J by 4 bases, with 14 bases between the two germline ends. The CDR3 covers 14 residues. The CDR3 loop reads CASSSYPRPYEQYF. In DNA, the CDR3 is TGTGCCAGCAGCTCCTACCCCCGACCGTACGAGCAGTACTTC.

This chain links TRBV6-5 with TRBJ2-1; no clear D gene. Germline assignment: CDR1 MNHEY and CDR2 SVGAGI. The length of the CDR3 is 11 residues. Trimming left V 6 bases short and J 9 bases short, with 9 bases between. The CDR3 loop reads CASRIGPEQFF. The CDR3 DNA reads TGTGCCAGCAGGATTGGACCTGAGCAGTTCTTC.

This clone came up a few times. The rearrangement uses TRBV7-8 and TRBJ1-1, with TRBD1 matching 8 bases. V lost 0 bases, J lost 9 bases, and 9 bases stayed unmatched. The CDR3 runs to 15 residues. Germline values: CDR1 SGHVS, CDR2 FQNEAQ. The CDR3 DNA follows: TGTGCCAGCAGCTTAGCGCAGACAGGGGAGGTAAAAGCTTTCTTT. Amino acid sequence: CASSLAQTGEVKAFF.

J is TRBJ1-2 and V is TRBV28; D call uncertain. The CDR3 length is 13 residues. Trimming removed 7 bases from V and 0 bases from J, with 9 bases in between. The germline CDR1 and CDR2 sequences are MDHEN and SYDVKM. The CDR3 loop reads CASMRSTNYGYTF. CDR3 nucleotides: TGTGCCAGCATGCGTTCTACTAACTATGGCTACACCTTC.

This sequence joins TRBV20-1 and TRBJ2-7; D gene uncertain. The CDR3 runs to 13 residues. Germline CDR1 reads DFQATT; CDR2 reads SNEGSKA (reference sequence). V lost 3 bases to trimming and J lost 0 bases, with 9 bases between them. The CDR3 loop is CSASGHSSYEQYF. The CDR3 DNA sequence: TGCAGTGCTAGTGGCCACAGCTCCTACGAGCAGTACTTC.

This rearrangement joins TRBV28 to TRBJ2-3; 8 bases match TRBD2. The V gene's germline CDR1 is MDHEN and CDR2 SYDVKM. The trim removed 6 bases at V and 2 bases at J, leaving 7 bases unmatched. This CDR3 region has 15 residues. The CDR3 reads CASRLAGIPTDTQYF. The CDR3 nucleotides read TGTGCCAGCAGATTAGCGGGGATCCCCACAGATACGCAGTATTTT. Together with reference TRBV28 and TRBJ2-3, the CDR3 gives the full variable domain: DVKVTQSSRYLVKRTGEKVFLECVQDMDHENMFWYRQDPGLGLRLIYFSYDVKMKEKGDIPEGYSVSREKKERFSLILESASTNQTSMYLCASRLAGIPTDTQYFGPGTRLTVL.

CDR3 residues: CASSSGRASETQYF. DNA for the CDR3: TGCGCCAGCAGCTCGGGTAGAGCTTCGGAGACCCAGTACTTC. This chain joins TRBV5-1 and TRBJ2-5; D remains ambiguous. CDR1 is SGHRS, CDR2 YFSETQ, per germline. V lost 3 bases, J lost 5 bases, and 14 bases lay in between. CDR3 length: 14 amino acids.

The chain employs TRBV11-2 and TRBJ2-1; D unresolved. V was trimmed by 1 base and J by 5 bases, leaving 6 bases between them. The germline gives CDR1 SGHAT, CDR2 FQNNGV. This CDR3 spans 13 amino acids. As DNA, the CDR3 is TGTGCCAGCAGCTTAGGGGCCAACAATGAGCAGTTCTTC. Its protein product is CASSLGANNEQFF.

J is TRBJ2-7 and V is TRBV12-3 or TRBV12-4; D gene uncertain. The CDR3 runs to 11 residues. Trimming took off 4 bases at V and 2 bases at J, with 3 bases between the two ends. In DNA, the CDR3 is TGTGCCAGCAGTTCAACCTACGAGCAGTACTTC. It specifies CASSSTYEQYF.

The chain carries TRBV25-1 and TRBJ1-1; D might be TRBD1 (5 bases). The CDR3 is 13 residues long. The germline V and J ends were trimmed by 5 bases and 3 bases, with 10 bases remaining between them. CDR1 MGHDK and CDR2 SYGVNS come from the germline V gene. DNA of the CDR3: TGTGCCAGCAGTACCCAGGGAGACACTGAAGCTTTCTTT. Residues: CASSTQGDTEAFF.

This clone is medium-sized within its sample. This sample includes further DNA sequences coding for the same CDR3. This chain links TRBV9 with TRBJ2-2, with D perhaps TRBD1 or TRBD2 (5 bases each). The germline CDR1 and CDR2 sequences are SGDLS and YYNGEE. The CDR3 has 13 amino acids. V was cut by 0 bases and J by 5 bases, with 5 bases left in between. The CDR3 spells CASSVGGTGELFF. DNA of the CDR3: TGTGCCAGCAGCGTAGGGGGGACCGGGGAGCTGTTTTTT.

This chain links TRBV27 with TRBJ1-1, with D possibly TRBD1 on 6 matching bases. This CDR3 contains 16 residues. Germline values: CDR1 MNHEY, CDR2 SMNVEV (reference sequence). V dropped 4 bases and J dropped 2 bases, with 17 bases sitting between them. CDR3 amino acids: CASSSTPTGRNTEAFF. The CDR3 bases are TGTGCCAGCAGTTCCACACCGACAGGACGAAACACTGAAGCTTTCTTT.

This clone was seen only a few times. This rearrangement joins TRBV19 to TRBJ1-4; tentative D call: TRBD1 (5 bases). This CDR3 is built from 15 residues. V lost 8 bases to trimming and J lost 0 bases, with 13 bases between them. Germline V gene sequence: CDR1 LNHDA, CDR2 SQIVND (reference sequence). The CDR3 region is CASSRGSATNEKLFF. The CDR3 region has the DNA TGTGCCAGTTCTCGGGGCTCCGCAACTAATGAAAAACTGTTTTTT. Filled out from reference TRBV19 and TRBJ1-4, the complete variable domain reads DGGITQSPKYLFRKEGQNVTLSCEQNLNHDAMYWYRQDPGQGLRLIYYSQIVNDFQKGDIAEGYSVSREKKESFPLTVTSAQKNPTAFYLCASSRGSATNEKLFFGSGTQLSVL.

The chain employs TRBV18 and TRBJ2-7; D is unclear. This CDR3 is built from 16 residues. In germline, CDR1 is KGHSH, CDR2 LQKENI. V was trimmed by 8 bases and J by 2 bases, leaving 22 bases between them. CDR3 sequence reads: CASTPVAPTAPYEQYF. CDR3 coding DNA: TGTGCCAGCACCCCTGTTGCGCCAACCGCTCCCTACGAGCAGTACTTC.

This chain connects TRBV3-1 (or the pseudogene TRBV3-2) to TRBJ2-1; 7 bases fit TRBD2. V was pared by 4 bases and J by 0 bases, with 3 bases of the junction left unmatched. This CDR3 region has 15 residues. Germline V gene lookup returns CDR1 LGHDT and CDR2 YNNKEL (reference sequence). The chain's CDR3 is CASSPRGDSYNEQFF. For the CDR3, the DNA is TGTGCCAGCAGCCCTCGGGGGGACTCCTACAATGAGCAGTTCTTC.

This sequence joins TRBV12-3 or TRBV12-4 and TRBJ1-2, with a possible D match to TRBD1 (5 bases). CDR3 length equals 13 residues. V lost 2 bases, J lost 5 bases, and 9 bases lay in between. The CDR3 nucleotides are TGTGCCAGCAGTTTATCGGGGGTTTATGGCTACACCTTC. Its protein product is CASSLSGVYGYTF.

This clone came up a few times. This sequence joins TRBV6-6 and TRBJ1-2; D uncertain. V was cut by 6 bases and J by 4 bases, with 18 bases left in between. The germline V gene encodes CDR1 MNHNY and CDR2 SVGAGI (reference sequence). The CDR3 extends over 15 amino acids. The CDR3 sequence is CASRRFDTTLYGYTF. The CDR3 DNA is TGTGCCAGCAGACGATTCGATACAACCCTCTATGGCTACACCTTC.

DNA for the CDR3: TGTGCCAGTAGTATGGGGGACTATGGCTACACCTTC. Translated: CASSMGDYGYTF. The chain joins TRBV19 to TRBJ1-2; D may be TRBD1 (5 bases). The germline V and J ends were trimmed by 3 bases and 3 bases, with 5 bases remaining between them. The CDR3 has 12 amino acids. The V gene's germline CDR1 is LNHDA and CDR2 SQIVND (reference sequence).

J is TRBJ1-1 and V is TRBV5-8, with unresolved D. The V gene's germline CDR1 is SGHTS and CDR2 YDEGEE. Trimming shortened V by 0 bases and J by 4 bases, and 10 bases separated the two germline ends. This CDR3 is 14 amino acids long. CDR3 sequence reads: CASSLAKGFTEAFF. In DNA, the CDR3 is TGTGCCAGCAGCTTGGCCAAAGGGTTCACTGAAGCTTTCTTT.

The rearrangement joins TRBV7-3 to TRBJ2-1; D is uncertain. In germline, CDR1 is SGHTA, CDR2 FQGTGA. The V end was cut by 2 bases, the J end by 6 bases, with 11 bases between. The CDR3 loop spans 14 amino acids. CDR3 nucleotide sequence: TGTGCCAGCAGCTTATTCGAGGACCGCAATGAGCAGTTCTTC. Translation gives CASSLFEDRNEQFF.

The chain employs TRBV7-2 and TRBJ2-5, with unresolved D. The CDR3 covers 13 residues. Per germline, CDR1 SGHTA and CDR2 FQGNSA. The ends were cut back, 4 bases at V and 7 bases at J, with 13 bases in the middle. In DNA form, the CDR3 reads TGTGCCAGCAGCTCTACTACTGTAGGGACCCAGTACTTC. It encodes CASSSTTVGTQYF.